The 26 T cell receptor beta chains in this list originate from one sample, sequenced in a study of blood T cell repertoires in COVID-19. Some clones are missing from TCRdb's copy, which holds only in-frame ones; the method was immunoSEQ multiplex PCR. Of about 160,000 clones listed, 84% are singletons. Specimen: PBMCs or T cells enriched from blood (not recorded which). These receptors were obtained from a man aged 50 to 59 who had recovered from COVID-19.

The V call is TRBV11-3, the J call TRBJ2-4; 7 bases are a match to TRBD1. Per germline, CDR1 SGHNT and CDR2 YENEEA. V gave up 7 bases and J gave up 1 base; unmatched junction bases: 13. The CDR3 is 17 residues long. The DNA of the CDR3 is TGTGCCAGCAACCAAACAGGGGTTAGTAAGGCCAAAAACATTCAGTACTTC. As protein: CASNQTGVSKAKNIQYF.

The genes are TRBV11-3 and TRBJ2-4, with unresolved D. With 4 bases removed from V and 9 bases from J, the gap between germline ends came to 13 bases. The V gene's germline CDR1 is SGHNT and CDR2 YENEEA. CDR3 length: 13 amino acids. This CDR3 reads CASSYGSRSIQYF. The DNA of the CDR3 is TGTGCCAGCAGCTACGGGTCGAGGAGCATTCAGTACTTC.

This chain connects TRBV12-3 or TRBV12-4 to TRBJ1-4; weak D call: TRBD1 (5 bases). V lost 8 bases and J lost 4, with 8 bases in between. The CDR3 contains 12 residues. The CDR3 protein is CASRTINEKLFF. CDR3 in DNA: TGTGCCAGCCGGACAATTAATGAAAAACTGTTTTTT.

V and J are TRBV2 and TRBJ1-1; D gene uncertain. Between the trimmed V and J ends, which lost 3 bases and 4 bases, there was a span of 6 bases. CDR3 length: 12 residues. Germline-derived CDR1 and CDR2 are SNHLY and FYNNEI. The CDR3 nucleotides are TGTGCCAGCAGTGAGAGTGGCACTGAAGCTTTCTTT. Protein sequence: CASSESGTEAFF. The full variable domain, rest sourced from reference TRBV2 and TRBJ1-1, is EPEVTQTPSHQVTQMGQEVILRCVPISNHLYFYWYRQILGQKVEFLVSFYNNEISEKSEIFDDQFSVERPDGSNFTLKIRSTKLEDSAMYFCASSESGTEAFFGQGTRLTVV.

The V gene is TRBV7-3, the J gene TRBJ2-7, with 10 positions matching TRBD1. J was trimmed by 3 bases and V by 1 base; bases with no gene match: 15. Germline loops: CDR1 SGHTA, CDR2 FQGTGA. The CDR3 sequence is 19 residues long. CDR3 in amino acids: CASSLKGQGRSSGGYEQYF. CDR3 in DNA: TGTGCCAGCAGCTTAAAGGGACAGGGGAGGTCGAGCGGGGGCTACGAGCAGTACTTC.

This clone occurred a few times. The chain employs TRBV11-2 and TRBJ2-2; TRBD2 matches 15 bases. CDR1 SGHAT and CDR2 FQNNGV come from the germline V gene. J was trimmed by 7 bases and V by 5 bases; bases with no gene match: 8. This CDR3 comprises 17 residues. The CDR3 coding sequence is TGTGCCAGCAGCACCGGACTAGCGGGGGGGCGTAGCGGGGAGCTGTTTTTT. Amino acid sequence: CASSTGLAGGRSGELFF.

The chain has TRBV5-1 and TRBJ2-2, with 7 bases matching TRBD1. The CDR3 loop spans 16 amino acids. Germline values: CDR1 SGHRS, CDR2 YFSETQ. V was pared by 0 bases and J by 7 bases, with 9 bases of the junction left unmatched. Here the CDR3 DNA reads TGCGCCAGCAGCTTGGCTAACAGGGGTGACGGCGGGGAGCTGTTTTTT. It encodes CASSLANRGDGGELFF.

V is TRBV18 and J is TRBJ2-5, with D tentatively TRBD1 (5 bases). The CDR3 totals 15 residues. V was cut by 3 bases and J by 1 base, with 12 bases left in between. Looked up from germline, CDR1 is KGHSH and CDR2 is LQKENI. CDR3 sequence reads: CASSPSKGSQETQYF. DNA for the CDR3: TGTGCCAGCTCACCTTCTAAGGGGTCCCAAGAGACCCAGTACTTC.

The CDR3 DNA is TGTGCCAGCAGCTTAGCAGGTAGCAATCAGCCCCAGCATTTT. Amino acids: CASSLAGSNQPQHF. V is TRBV11-2 and J is TRBJ1-5; D is unclear. Trimming cost V 1 base and J 0 bases, with 4 bases left between them. The CDR3 is 14 residues long. Germline values: CDR1 SGHAT, CDR2 FQNNGV.

The gene calls are TRBV7-9 and TRBJ2-3; 13 bases fit TRBD2. This CDR3 spans 15 amino acids. Germline loops: CDR1 SEHNR, CDR2 FQNEAQ (reference sequence). After removal of 5 bases from V and 3 bases from J, the junction contained 2 bases not matched to a gene. CDR3 nucleotide sequence: TGTGCCAGCAGCCGGACTAGCGGGGGAACAGATACGCAGTATTTT. Its protein product is CASSRTSGGTDTQYF. Full variable domain (rest looked up from reference TRBV7-9 and TRBJ2-3): DTGVSQNPRHKITKRGQNVTFRCDPISEHNRLYWYRQTLGQGPEFLTYFQNEAQLEKSRLLSDRFSAERPKGSFSTLEIQRTEQGDSAMYLCASSRTSGGTDTQYFGPGTRLTVL.

This chain uses TRBV3-1 (or the pseudogene TRBV3-2) with TRBJ1-1; D may be TRBD1 (6 bases). Germline V gene data show CDR1 as LGHDT and CDR2 as YNNKEL (reference sequence). The CDR3 contains 13 residues. Trimming removed 3 bases at V and 7 bases at J, with 12 bases between. The DNA for the CDR3 is TGTGCCAGCAGCCAGGGGGCCAGAAGTGAAGCTTTCTTT. Translated, it gives CASSQGARSEAFF.

The rearrangement uses TRBV18 and TRBJ2-3, with TRBD1 matching 7 bases. Germline-derived CDR1 and CDR2 are KGHSH and LQKENI. The CDR3 consists of 15 residues. The junction had 7 bases not matched to a gene; V was cut back by 4 bases and J by 3 bases. This chain's CDR3 is CASSRDRAGTDTQYF. CDR3 DNA sequence: TGTGCCAGCTCACGCGACAGGGCTGGGACAGATACGCAGTATTTT.

The chain employs TRBV13 and TRBJ2-3; D perhaps matches TRBD2 (6 bases). The CDR3 covers 15 residues. V was cut by 5 bases and J by 3 bases, with 15 bases left in between. Germline CDR1 reads PRHDT; CDR2 reads FYEKMQ (reference sequence). The CDR3 DNA sequence: TGTGCCAGCAGCCAGGTGGGCGGGGCGACAGATACGCAGTATTTT. Its protein is CASSQVGGATDTQYF.

This chain joins TRBV18 and TRBJ2-4; TRBD1 is a possible D gene (6 bases). The CDR3 covers 15 residues. CDR1 KGHSH and CDR2 LQKENI come from the germline V gene. V lost 3 bases and J lost 0, with 9 bases in between. The chain's CDR3 is CASSPGTLAKNIQYF. CDR3 sequence (DNA): TGTGCCAGCTCACCCGGGACACTAGCCAAAAACATTCAGTACTTC.

The CDR3 coding sequence is TGTGCCAGCGGGGGGGCGGATACGCAGTATTTT. Protein sequence: CASGGADTQYF. This rearrangement joins TRBV7-8 to TRBJ2-3; a possible D gene is TRBD2 (7 bases). The V end lost 8 bases, the J end lost 6 bases, and 9 bases lay between the germline ends. The CDR3 loop spans 11 amino acids. Germline lookup yields CDR1 SGHVS and CDR2 FQNEAQ.

The chain carries TRBV3-1 (or the pseudogene TRBV3-2) and TRBJ2-5; 7 positions agree with TRBD2. The ends lost 2 bases at V and 5 bases at J; junction bases unmatched: 8. This CDR3 comprises 15 residues. From germline, CDR1 is LGHDT and CDR2 YNNKEL (reference sequence). The CDR3 nucleotides are TGTGCCAGCAGCCAACCAGGACTAGGTGGTGAGACCCAGTACTTC. Protein sequence: CASSQPGLGGETQYF.

This clone showed up just a few times. This chain uses TRBV5-1 with TRBJ1-4; 7 nucleotides agree with TRBD1. Looked up from germline, CDR1 is SGHRS and CDR2 is YFSETQ. This CDR3 comprises 17 residues. V was clipped by 4 bases and J by 0 bases; unmatched bases: 9. CDR3 DNA: TGCGCCAGCAGCGACCCCGGGACAGATGCAACTAATGAAAAACTGTTTTTT. Protein product: CASSDPGTDATNEKLFF.

The chain carries TRBV10-1 and TRBJ2-7; D ambiguous. The germline V gene has CDR1 WNHNN and CDR2 SYGVQD (reference sequence). CDR3 length: 10 residues. V lost 10 bases and J 3 bases, leaving 7 bases between the germline ends. The CDR3 loop is CATIVYEQYF. Written as DNA, the CDR3 is TGCGCCACCATAGTCTACGAGCAGTACTTC.

The CDR3 DNA is TGTGCCAGCAGCCCAGGGGGGTTTTGGGACACTGAAGCTTTCTTT. Translating it yields CASSPGGFWDTEAFF. The chain couples TRBV7-9 to TRBJ1-1, with 7 bases identical to TRBD1. CDR1 is SEHNR and CDR2 is FQNEAQ in the germline V gene (reference sequence). The trim removed 5 bases at V and 3 bases at J, leaving 9 bases unmatched. The CDR3 sequence is 15 residues long.

This clone has a handful of counts. The gene calls are TRBV30 and TRBJ2-6; D is possibly TRBD2 (6 bases). In germline, CDR1 is GTSNPN, CDR2 SVGIG (reference sequence). The CDR3 runs 16 residues. The V gene lost 3 bases and the J gene lost 0 bases, with 12 bases spanning the gap. This CDR3 reads CAWSRWGDSGANVLTF. CDR3 sequence (DNA): TGTGCCTGGAGCCGATGGGGGGACTCTGGGGCCAACGTCCTGACTTTC.

The V gene is TRBV4-1, the J gene TRBJ1-2, with a weak D call TRBD1 (5 bases). CDR3 length: 14 amino acids. In germline, CDR1 is MGHRA, CDR2 YSYEKL. V was trimmed by 2 bases and J by 8 bases, leaving 15 bases between them. CDR3 coding DNA: TGCGCCAGCAGCCAACGGGGACTGGGTGGCGGCTACACCTTC. Encoded protein: CASSQRGLGGGYTF.

DNA of the CDR3: TGTGCCAGCAGCCCGGAGGGACGGGCGGGCTACACCTTC. Its translation: CASSPEGRAGYTF. The chain uses TRBV7-3 and TRBJ1-2, with a tentative D call TRBD1 (5 bases). The CDR3 spans 13 residues. V gave up 5 bases and J gave up 8 bases, with 15 bases separating them. The germline gives CDR1 SGHTA, CDR2 FQGTGA. The variable domain in full, with the rest retrieved from reference TRBV7-3 and TRBJ1-2, is GAGVSQTPSNKVTEKGKYVELRCDPISGHTALYWYRQSLGQGPEFLIYFQGTGAADDSGLPNDRFFAVRPEGSVSTLKIQRTERGDSAVYLCASSPEGRAGYTFGSGTRLTVV.

The chain is built from TRBV2 and TRBJ1-6; 7 bases are a match to TRBD1. The germline gives CDR1 SNHLY, CDR2 FYNNEI. Trimming cost V 8 bases and J 5 bases; bases outside gene matches: 3. This CDR3 has 13 amino acids. The chain's CDR3 is CASGGTDNSPLHF. In nucleotides, the CDR3 is TGTGCCAGCGGCGGGACAGATAATTCACCCCTCCACTTT.

The chain couples TRBV18 to TRBJ1-2; no definite D call. CDR1 is KGHSH and CDR2 is LQKENI in the germline V gene. The CDR3 has 15 residues. V was shortened by 3 bases and J by 1 base, with 12 bases between the two germline ends. The CDR3 nucleotides are TGTGCCAGCTCACCTTTGGGAGAATATAACTATGGCTACACCTTC. It translates to CASSPLGEYNYGYTF.

V gene TRBV9 combines with J gene TRBJ2-3, with a weak D call TRBD1 (7 bases). V was pared by 0 bases and J by 4 bases, with 9 bases between. The CDR3 is 14 amino acids. Germline loops: CDR1 SGDLS, CDR2 YYNGEE. The CDR3 DNA reads TGTGCCAGCAGCGTAGGCAGGGGGGCAGATACGCAGTATTTT. This codes for CASSVGRGADTQYF.

This chain uses TRBV11-2 with TRBJ1-3, with 7 positions matching TRBD1. V shed 5 bases and J 0 bases; nucleotides not matched to a gene: 10. This CDR3 has 17 amino acids. CDR1 and CDR2 (germline): SGHAT, FQNNGV. The CDR3 DNA is TGTGCCAGCAGCCAGCAGACCGGGACAGTCTCTGGAAACACCATATATTTT. Its translation is CASSQQTGTVSGNTIYF.